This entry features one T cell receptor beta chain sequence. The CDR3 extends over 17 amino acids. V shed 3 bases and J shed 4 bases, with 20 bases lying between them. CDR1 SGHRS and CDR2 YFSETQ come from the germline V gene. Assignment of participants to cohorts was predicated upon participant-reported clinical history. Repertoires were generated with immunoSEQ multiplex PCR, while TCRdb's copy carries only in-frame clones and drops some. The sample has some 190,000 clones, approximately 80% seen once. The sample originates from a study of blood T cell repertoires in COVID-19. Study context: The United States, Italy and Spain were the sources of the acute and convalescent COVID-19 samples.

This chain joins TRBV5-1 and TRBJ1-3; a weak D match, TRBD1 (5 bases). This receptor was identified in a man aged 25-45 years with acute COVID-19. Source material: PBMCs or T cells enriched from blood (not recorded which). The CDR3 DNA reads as TGCGCCAGCAGCTCCCAGATCGTTGGGGCTTTGGGAAACACCATATATTTT. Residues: CASSSQIVGALGNTIYF.